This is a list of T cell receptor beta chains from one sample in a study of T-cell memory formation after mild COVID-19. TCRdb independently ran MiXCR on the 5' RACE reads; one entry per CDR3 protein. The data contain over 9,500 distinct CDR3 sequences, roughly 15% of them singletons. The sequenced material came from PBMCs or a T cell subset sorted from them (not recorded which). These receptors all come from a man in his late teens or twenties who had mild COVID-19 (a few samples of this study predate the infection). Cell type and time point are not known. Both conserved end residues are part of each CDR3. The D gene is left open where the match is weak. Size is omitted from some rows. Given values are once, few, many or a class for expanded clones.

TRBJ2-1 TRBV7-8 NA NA CASSLLNEQFF TGTGCCAGCAGCTTATTGAATGAGCAGTTCTTC
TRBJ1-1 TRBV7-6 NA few CASSLGDWGTEAFF TGTGCCAGCAGCTTAGGGGATTGGGGCACTGAAGCTTTCTTT
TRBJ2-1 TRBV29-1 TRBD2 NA CSVESGGYRAYNEQFF TGCAGCGTTGAATCGGGGGGTTATCGGGCCTACAATGAGCAGTTCTTC
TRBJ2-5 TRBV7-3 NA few CASSQGFSGQTLQETQYF TGTGCCAGCAGCCAAGGGTTTTCCGGACAGACCCTCCAAGAGACCCAGTACTTC
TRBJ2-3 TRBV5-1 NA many CASSLVQSTDTQYF TGCGCCAGCAGCTTGGTCCAGAGCACAGATACGCAGTATTTT
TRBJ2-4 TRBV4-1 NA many CASSQGPLKDDKNIQYF TGCGCCAGCAGCCAAGGGCCGCTGAAGGATGACAAAAACATTCAGTACTTC
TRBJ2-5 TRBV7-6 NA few CASSLVEGKETQYF TGTGCCAGCAGCTTAGTGGAGGGTAAAGAGACCCAGTACTTC
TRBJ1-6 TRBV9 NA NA CASSVSPAFSLHF TGTGCCAGCAGCGTATCCCCCGCATTCTCCCTCCACTTT
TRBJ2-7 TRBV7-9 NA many CASSLVPGTKDEQYF TGTGCCAGCAGCTTAGTCCCCGGGACGAAAGACGAGCAGTACTTC
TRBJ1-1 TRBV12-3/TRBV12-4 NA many CASSFPPGWLGTEAFF TGTGCCAGCAGTTTTCCTCCGGGATGGTTGGGCACTGAAGCTTTCTTT
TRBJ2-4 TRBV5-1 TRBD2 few CASSLTGGPGNIQYF TGCGCCAGCAGCTTAACGGGGGGGCCGGGAAACATTCAGTACTTC
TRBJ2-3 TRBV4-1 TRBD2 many CASSQEILAGVHTDTQYF TGCGCCAGCAGCCAAGAAATCCTAGCGGGGGTGCACACAGATACGCAGTATTTT
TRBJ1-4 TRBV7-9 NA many CASSSEYEKLFF TGTGCCAGCAGCTCTGAATATGAAAAACTGTTTTTT
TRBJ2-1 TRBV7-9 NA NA CASSSLGLGNNEQFF TGTGCCAGCAGCTCCCTCGGGTTAGGGAACAATGAGCAGTTCTTC
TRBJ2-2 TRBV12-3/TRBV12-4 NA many CASSLAGVLAGELFF TGTGCCAGCAGTTTAGCTGGGGTGTTGGCCGGGGAGCTGTTTTTT
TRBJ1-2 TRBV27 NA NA CASSLFRGGYGYTF TGTGCCAGCAGTTTATTTCGGGGAGGCTATGGCTACACCTTC
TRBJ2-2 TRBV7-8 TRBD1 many CASSLRTGGSGELFF TGTGCCAGCAGCCTACGGACAGGGGGGTCCGGGGAGCTGTTTTTT
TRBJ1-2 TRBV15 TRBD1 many CATSRRDREIYGYTF TGTGCCACCAGCAGGCGGGACAGGGAGATATATGGCTACACCTTC
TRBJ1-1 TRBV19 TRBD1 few CASRDRVWDTEAFF TGTGCCAGTAGGGACAGGGTTTGGGACACTGAAGCTTTCTTT
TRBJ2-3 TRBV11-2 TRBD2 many CASTGLARRDTQYF TGTGCCAGCACCGGACTAGCCCGGAGGGATACGCAGTATTTT
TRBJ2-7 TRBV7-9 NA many CASSLLSGLGEQYF TGTGCCAGCAGCTTACTCAGTGGATTAGGCGAGCAGTACTTC
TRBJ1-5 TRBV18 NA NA CASSPQGRDQPQHF TGTGCCAGCTCACCACAGGGACGGGATCAGCCCCAGCATTTT
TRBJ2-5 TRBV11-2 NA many CASSLYFRDSRETQYF TGTGCCAGCAGCTTATACTTCCGTGACAGTAGGGAGACCCAGTACTTC
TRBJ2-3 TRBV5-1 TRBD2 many CASSTTSGQSDTQYF TGCGCCAGCAGCACAACTAGCGGCCAATCTGATACGCAGTATTTT
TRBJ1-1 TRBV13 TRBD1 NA CASSPGQGWVFGTEAFF TGTGCCAGCAGCCCGGGACAGGGATGGGTTTTTGGGACTGAAGCTTTCTTT
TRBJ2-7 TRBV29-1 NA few CSVEIAGKGYEQYF TGCAGCGTTGAGATTGCAGGGAAAGGCTACGAGCAGTACTTC
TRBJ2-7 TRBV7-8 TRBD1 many CASSSDRVGDEQYF TGTGCCAGCAGCTCGGACAGGGTCGGGGACGAGCAGTACTTC
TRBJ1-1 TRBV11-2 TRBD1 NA CASSGWGRGQVNTEAFF TGTGCCAGCAGCGGCTGGGGGAGGGGGCAGGTGAACACTGAAGCTTTCTTT
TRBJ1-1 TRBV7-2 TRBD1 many CASSFVGTDTEAFF TGTGCCAGCAGCTTCGTAGGGACAGACACTGAAGCTTTCTTT
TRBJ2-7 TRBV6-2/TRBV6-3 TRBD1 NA CASSTGGLYEQYF TGTGCCAGCAGTACAGGGGGTCTCTACGAGCAGTACTTC
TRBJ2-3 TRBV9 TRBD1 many CASSAYRDRAPDTQYF TGTGCCAGCAGCGCCTACCGGGACAGGGCACCAGATACGCAGTATTTT
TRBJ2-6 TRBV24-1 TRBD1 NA CATSAGGVSGANVLTF TGTGCCACCAGTGCAGGGGGCGTATCTGGGGCCAACGTCCTGACTTTC
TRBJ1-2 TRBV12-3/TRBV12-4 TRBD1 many CASSLDRGLVYGYTF TGTGCCAGCAGTTTGGACAGGGGGCTCGTCTATGGCTACACCTTC
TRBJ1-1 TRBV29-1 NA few CSVEDFRGEAFF TGCAGCGTTGAAGATTTCCGTGGGGAAGCTTTCTTT
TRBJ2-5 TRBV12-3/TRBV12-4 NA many CASSPWTEQETQYF TGTGCCAGCAGCCCCTGGACAGAACAAGAGACCCAGTACTTC
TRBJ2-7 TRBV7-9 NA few CASSLNHVGFPYEQYF TGTGCCAGCAGCTTAAATCACGTTGGGTTCCCCTACGAGCAGTACTTC
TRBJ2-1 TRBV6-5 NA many CASSHDWGEQFF TGTGCCAGCAGCCACGACTGGGGTGAGCAGTTCTTC
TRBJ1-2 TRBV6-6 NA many CASSPNYGYTF TGTGCCAGCAGTCCAAACTATGGCTACACCTTC
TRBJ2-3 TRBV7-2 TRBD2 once CASSFGLATDTQYF TGTGCCAGCAGCTTCGGACTAGCGACAGATACGCAGTATTTT
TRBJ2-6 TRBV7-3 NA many CASSLPPRGVAGANVLTF TGTGCCAGCAGCTTACCCCCCCGAGGGGTGGCTGGGGCCAACGTCCTGACTTTC
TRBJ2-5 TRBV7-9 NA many CASSLVGRETQYF TGTGCCAGCAGCCTCGTGGGTAGGGAGACCCAGTACTTC
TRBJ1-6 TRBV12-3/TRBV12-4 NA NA CASSNPPAPLHF TGTGCCAGCAGTAACCCACCCGCACCCCTCCACTTT
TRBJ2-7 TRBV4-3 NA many CASSQEGPGSDYEQYF TGCGCCAGCAGCCAAGAGGGTCCGGGGAGCGACTACGAGCAGTACTTC
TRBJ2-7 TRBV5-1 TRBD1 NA CASSAGQGATYEQYF TGCGCCAGCAGCGCGGGCCAGGGGGCGACCTACGAGCAGTACTTC
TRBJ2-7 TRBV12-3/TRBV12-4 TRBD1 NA CASSYRGPDEQYF TGTGCCAGCAGTTACAGGGGACCGGACGAGCAGTACTTC
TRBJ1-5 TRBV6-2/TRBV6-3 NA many CASSPTGSWGNQPQHF TGTGCCAGCAGCCCCACCGGGTCCTGGGGGAATCAGCCCCAGCATTTT